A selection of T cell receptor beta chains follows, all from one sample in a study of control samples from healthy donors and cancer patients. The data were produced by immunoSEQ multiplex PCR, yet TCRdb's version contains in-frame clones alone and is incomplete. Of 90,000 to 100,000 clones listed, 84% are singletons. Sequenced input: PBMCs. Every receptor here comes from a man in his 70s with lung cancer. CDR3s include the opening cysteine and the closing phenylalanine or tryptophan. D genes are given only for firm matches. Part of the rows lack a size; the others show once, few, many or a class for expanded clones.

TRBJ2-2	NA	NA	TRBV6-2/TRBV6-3	TGTGCCAGCAGTTACTCGTCATACGGGAACACCGGGGAGCTGTTTTTT	CASSYSSYGNTGELFF
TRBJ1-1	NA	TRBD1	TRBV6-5	TGTGCCAGCAAGAGGGGGCGCACTGAAGCTTTCTTT	CASKRGRTEAFF
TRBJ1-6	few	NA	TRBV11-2	TGTGCCAGCAGCCCTAGGATGGGCTCCTATAATTCACCCCTCCACTTT	CASSPRMGSYNSPLHF
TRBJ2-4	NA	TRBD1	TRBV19	TGTGCCAGTAGTTTGGGACAGGGGGCCTCAGCCAAAAACATTCAGTACTTC	CASSLGQGASAKNIQYF
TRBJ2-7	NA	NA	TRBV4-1	TGCGCCAGCAGCCAAGCTCGTTCAGGGGGGGTCTACGAGCAGTACTTC	CASSQARSGGVYEQYF
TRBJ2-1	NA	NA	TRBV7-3	TGTGCCAGCAGCCAAATCGAGGAGCAGAATCGGAATGAGCAGTTCTTC	CASSQIEEQNRNEQFF
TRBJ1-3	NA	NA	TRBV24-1	TGTGCCACCAGTGACCCAAACGGAAACACCATATATTTT	CATSDPNGNTIYF
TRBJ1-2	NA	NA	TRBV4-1	TGCGCCAGCAGCCACACCCCTGCAGGGGCTGGCTACACCTTC	CASSHTPAGAGYTF
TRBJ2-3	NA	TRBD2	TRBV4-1	TGCGCCAGCGGAGAGCTTATCGGGGGGAGCGGCACAGATACGCAGTATTTT	CASGELIGGSGTDTQYF
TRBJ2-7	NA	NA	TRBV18	TGTGCCAGCTCACCACCGACAGCGGAGGGGTCCTACGAGCAGTACTTC	CASSPPTAEGSYEQYF
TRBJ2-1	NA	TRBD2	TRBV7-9	TGTGCCAGCAGCTTTTACGGGGGGGCCCCCGGTAATGAGCAGTTCTTC	CASSFYGGAPGNEQFF
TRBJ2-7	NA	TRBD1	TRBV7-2	TGTGCCAGCAGCTTCGGGACAGGGGGCGCGAATAAGCAGTACTTC	CASSFGTGGANKQYF
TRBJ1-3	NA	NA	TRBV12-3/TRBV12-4	TGTGCCAGCAGTTTTGGGACTGGAAACACCATATATTTT	CASSFGTGNTIYF
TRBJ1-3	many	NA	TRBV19	TGTGCCAGTAGTATAGCTGGCTCTGGAAACACCATATATTTT	CASSIAGSGNTIYF
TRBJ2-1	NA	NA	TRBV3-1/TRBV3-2	TGTGCCAGCAGCCAAGACGGGGTCCAGGGCCCGGAGCAGTTCTTC	CASSQDGVQGPEQFF
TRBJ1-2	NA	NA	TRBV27	TGTGCCAGCAGTTCCGGGTCACAGACAGCAGGTTTCTATGGCTACACCTTC	CASSSGSQTAGFYGYTF
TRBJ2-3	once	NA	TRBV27	TGTGCCAGCAAATTCCTCGGCCAGGGGCCCACAGATACGCAGTATTTT	CASKFLGQGPTDTQYF
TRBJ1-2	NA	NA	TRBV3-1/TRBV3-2	TGTGCCAGCAGCCTAGCAGGTGAGCATGGCTACACCTTC	CASSLAGEHGYTF
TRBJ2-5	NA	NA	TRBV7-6	TGTGCCACCCCAAGGGGATTTGAGACCCAGTACTTC	CATPRGFETQYF
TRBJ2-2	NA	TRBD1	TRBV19	TGTGCCAGTAGTATAAGACAGGGGCCCGGGGAGCTGTTTTTT	CASSIRQGPGELFF
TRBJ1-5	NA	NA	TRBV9	TGTGCCAACAGCGTAGGCCAGGGACGCAATCAGCCCCAGCATTTT	CANSVGQGRNQPQHF
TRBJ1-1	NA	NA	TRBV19	TGTGCCAGTAGTTCTAGGGCCAACACTGAAGCTTTCTTT	CASSSRANTEAFF
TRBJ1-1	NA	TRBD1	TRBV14	TGTGCCAGCAGCATAGGGGGCAACACTGAAGCTTTCTTT	CASSIGGNTEAFF
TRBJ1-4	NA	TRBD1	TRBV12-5	TGTGCTAGTGGTTTGGTGCAGGGGGCGAATGAAAAACTGTTTTTT	CASGLVQGANEKLFF
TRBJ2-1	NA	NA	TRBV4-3	TGCGCCAGCAGCCAGGAGGACAGGACTAGCCCACACGAGCAGTTCTTC	CASSQEDRTSPHEQFF
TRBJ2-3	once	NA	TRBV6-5	TGTGCCAGCAGGGTACCGGGCCCGGGCACAGATACGCAGTATTTT	CASRVPGPGTDTQYF
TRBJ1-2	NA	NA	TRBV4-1	TGCGCCAGCAGCCTAGATCGCCTTGGCTACACCTTC	CASSLDRLGYTF
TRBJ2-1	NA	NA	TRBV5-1	TGCGCCAGCAGCTCCGAGGGGCCTCCCCTTAACGAGCAGTTCTTC	CASSSEGPPLNEQFF
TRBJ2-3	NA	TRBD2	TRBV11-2	TGTGCCAGCAGCTTCCCCAGGGGGTTGAGCGGGGGGGCTCCAGATACGCAGTATTTT	CASSFPRGLSGGAPDTQYF
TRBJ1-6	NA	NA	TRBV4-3	TGCGCCAGCAGCCAAGCCCTGGGGAGCGGGGCTTCACCCCTCCACTTT	CASSQALGSGASPLHF
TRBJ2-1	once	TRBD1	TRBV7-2	TGTGCCAGCAGCCTTGGACAGGGGGGGAATGAGCAGTTCTTC	CASSLGQGGNEQFF
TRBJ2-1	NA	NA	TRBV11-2	TGTGCCAGCAGCTTAGAGGGGGTGGGCGCGCAGTTCTTC	CASSLEGVGAQFF
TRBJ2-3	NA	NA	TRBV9	TGTGCCAGCACCAAAGGGGGGGCTCCCACAGATACGCAGTATTTT	CASTKGGAPTDTQYF
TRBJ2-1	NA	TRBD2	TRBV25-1	TGTGCCAGCAGTGACCGAGCGGGGGGGAGAAATGAGCAGTTCTTC	CASSDRAGGRNEQFF
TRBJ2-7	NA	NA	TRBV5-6	TGTGCCAGCAGCTTGTTAGCCTCCTACGAGCAGTACTTC	CASSLLASYEQYF
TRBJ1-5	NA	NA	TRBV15	TGTGCCACCAAGAACAACCGGGACCGAGATAATCAGCCCCAGCATTTT	CATKNNRDRDNQPQHF
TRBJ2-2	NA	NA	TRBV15	TGTGCCACCAGCAGACAGGGGAACACCGGGGAGCTGTTTTTT	CATSRQGNTGELFF
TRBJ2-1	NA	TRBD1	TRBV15	TGTGCCACCAGCAGAGAGGGGACAGTACGCCATGAGCAGTTCTTC	CATSREGTVRHEQFF
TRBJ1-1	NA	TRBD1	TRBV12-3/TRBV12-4	TGTGCCAGCAGTTTCGGGACAGGGATCGCTTTCTTT	CASSFGTGIAFF
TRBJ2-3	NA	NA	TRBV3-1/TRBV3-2	TGTGCCAGCAGCCAAGATATGAGAAATACGCAGTATTTT	CASSQDMRNTQYF
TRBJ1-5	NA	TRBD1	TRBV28	TGTGCCAGCATCGGACAGGGAAACCAGCCCCAGCATTTT	CASIGQGNQPQHF
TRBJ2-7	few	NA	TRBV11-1	TGTGCCAGCAGCGGGGGATTGAACGAGCAGTACTTC	CASSGGLNEQYF
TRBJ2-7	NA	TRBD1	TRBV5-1	TGCGCCAGCAGCTTGGTCGGACAGGGGGCTGACGAGCAGTACTTC	CASSLVGQGADEQYF
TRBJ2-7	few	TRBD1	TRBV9	TGTGCCAGCAGCGCCATGGACAGGATGGACGAGCAGTACTTC	CASSAMDRMDEQYF
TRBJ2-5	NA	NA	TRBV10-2	TGCGCCAGCACAGAGGGGACCCAAGAGACCCAGTACTTC	CASTEGTQETQYF
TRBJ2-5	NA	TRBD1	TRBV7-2	TGTGCCAGCAGCTACGGGACAGTGGGAGAGACCCAGTACTTC	CASSYGTVGETQYF
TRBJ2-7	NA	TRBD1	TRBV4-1	TGCGCCAGCAGCCCCGGTAACCGGGACAGGGATTACGAGCAGTACTTC	CASSPGNRDRDYEQYF
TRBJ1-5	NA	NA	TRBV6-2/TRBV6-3	TGTGCCAGCAGTTACATTACGGGAAATCAGCCCCAGCATTTT	CASSYITGNQPQHF
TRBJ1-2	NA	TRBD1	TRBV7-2	TGTGCCAGCAGCTTAGGTGGAGGACAGGGTGGAGGCTACACCTTC	CASSLGGGQGGGYTF
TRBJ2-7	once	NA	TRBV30	TGTGCCTGGAGTGTTGCTTACGAGCAGTACTTC	CAWSVAYEQYF
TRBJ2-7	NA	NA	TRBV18	TGTGCCAGCTCCCCCCAGGGGTTAGATAAAAAGCAGTACTTC	CASSPQGLDKKQYF
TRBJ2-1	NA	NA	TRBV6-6	TGTGCCAGCAGTTACGTGGGGGGGCTGAATGAGCAGTTCTTC	CASSYVGGLNEQFF
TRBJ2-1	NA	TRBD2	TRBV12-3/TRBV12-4	TGTGCCAGCACACCCGGGACTAGCCGTGAGCAGTTCTTC	CASTPGTSREQFF
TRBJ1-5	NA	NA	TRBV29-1	TGCAGCGTTAGAAGGGGTAGCAATCAGCCCCAGCATTTT	CSVRRGSNQPQHF
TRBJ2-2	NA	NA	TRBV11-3	TGTGCCAGCAGCCGAACAGGGTCCGGGGAGCTGTTTTTT	CASSRTGSGELFF
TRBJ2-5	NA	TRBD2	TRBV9	TGTGCCAGCAGCTTACGACTAGCGGGGGGGCAAGAGACCCAGTACTTC	CASSLRLAGGQETQYF
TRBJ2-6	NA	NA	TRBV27	TGTGCCAGCAGCCCACATGAAACCGGGGCCAACGTCCTGACTTTC	CASSPHETGANVLTF